This T cell receptor (beta chain) was found in a study of T cell repertoires in cytomegalovirus infection. Across the study: Based on public TCR beta signatures, there were indications of CMV infection and of a matching HLA type. Study-wide results and caveats: The response measured ex vivo was dominated by TCR beta clonotypes (HLA-C-restricted and CMV-specific).

In its sample, this clonotype was seen many times. Its matching antigen is unknown. One entry per CDR3 protein results from TCRdb running MiXCR on the reads. The top ten clones hold around 8.7% of a sample with 200,000 to 300,000 distinct CDR3 sequences, about 13% of them seen once. CDR1 SEHNR and CDR2 FQNEAQ come from the germline V gene (reference sequence). V gave up 5 bases and J gave up 0 bases, with 11 bases separating them. The CDR3 is 15 amino acids. The chain combines TRBV7-9 with TRBJ2-1; D unclear. The TCR comes from a human donor in good health (CMV status not recorded). Some clones in this sample may be carry-over from other donors' samples. Sequenced sample: PBMCs. CDR3 sequence (DNA): TGTGCCAGCAGCAGGGCGGCATCCTCCTACAATGAGCAGTTCTTC. Translated, it gives CASSRAASSYNEQFF.